A single T cell receptor beta chain is shown here with its context. This record comes from a study of monozygotic twins with inflammatory bowel disease. CDR3 size: 14 residues. Per germline, CDR1 SGDLS and CDR2 YYNGEE. TCRdb re-called the 5' RACE reads; every CDR3 protein appears as one record, without DNA. In all, the sample yields more than 300,000 distinct CDR3 sequences. The receptor was isolated from a human donor with ulcerative colitis or Crohn's disease, or a healthy co-twin of an affected twin (not recorded which). This sequence joins TRBV9 and TRBJ2-2. Sequencing was performed on blood. The CDR3 region is CASSVGPLTGELFF.